One sample yielded the 7 T cell receptor beta chains listed below, sequenced in a study of T cell repertoires in cytomegalovirus infection (dated by TCRdb to between 2017 and 2020). These TCRs are of unknown antigen specificity. This sample was sequenced with an Illumina HiSeq 1500. TCRdb reanalyzed the raw reads on its own, using fastp at Q25 for trimming and MiXCR for clone calling, and kept in-frame beta chains. Each CDR3 protein appears once, grouped with its most common genes and DNA. The sample records around 750,000 distinct CDR3 sequences, 30% to 35% of which are singletons. 9.5% to 15% of the sample comes from the top ten. Per the publication, the treatment or condition label means: in vitro stimulation with specific CMV peptide epitopes to enrich CMV-specific T cells. The sequencing used cultured CD8+ T cells from PBMCs, collected from culture after CMV antigen stimulation. The receptors were gathered from a human donor in good health (CMV status not recorded). Some clones in this sample may be carry-over from other donors' samples.

This clonotype was counted ten times or more. The chain recombines TRBV6-2 or TRBV6-3 with TRBJ1-5; TRBD1 aligns across 9 bases. Trimming at V came to 3 bases and at J to 7 bases, leaving 13 bases not matched to a gene. Germline V lookup: CDR1 MNHEY, CDR2 SVGEGT. This CDR3 contains 17 residues. The CDR3, as DNA: TGTGCCAGCAGTTATCGTTCTTTCGGACAGGGGAAACAGCCCCAGCATTTT. Protein product: CASSYRSFGQGKQPQHF.

This clonotype came up a few times. The chain is built from TRBV7-3 and TRBJ2-7; the D is unclear. This CDR3 region has 12 residues. Germline CDR1 and CDR2: SGHTA and FQGTGA. V was pared by 1 base and J by 5 bases, with 6 bases between. The CDR3 region is CASSLRADEQYV. CDR3 nucleotide sequence: TGTGCCAGCAGCTTAAGGGCCGACGAGCAGTACGTC.

The chain is built from TRBV19 and TRBJ2-1, with 8 bases identical to TRBD2. CDR1 LNHDA and CDR2 SQIVND come from the germline V gene (reference sequence). With 11 bases clipped from V and 4 bases from J, the junction kept 16 bases outside the gene matches. This CDR3 is built from 16 residues. The CDR3 sequence is CASQGLASGYYNEQFF. In DNA form, the CDR3 reads TGTGCCTCACAAGGTCTGGCTAGCGGGTATTACAATGAGCAGTTCTTC.

The CDR3 DNA reads TGTGCCAGCAGTTATGGGACGATGTCCCTCTCTGGGGCCAACGTCCTGACTTTC. Protein: CASSYGTMSLSGANVLTF. The rearrangement joins TRBV6-5 to TRBJ2-6; D may match TRBD1 or TRBD2 (5 bases each). Trimming removed 3 bases from V and 0 bases from J, with 15 bases in between. Germline V gene data show CDR1 as MNHEY and CDR2 as SVGAGI. The CDR3 has 18 residues.

The chain joins TRBV7-9 to TRBJ1-4; D gene unclear. The germline gives CDR1 SEHNR, CDR2 FQNEAQ (reference sequence). There are 12 residues in the CDR3. The germline V and J ends were trimmed by 10 bases and 8 bases, with 14 bases remaining between them. The CDR3 region has the DNA TGTGCCACCTCAGCGGAGAGCGAAAAACTGTTTTTT. Encoded protein: CATSAESEKLFF.

This clonotype was seen ten or more times. J is TRBJ2-5 and V is TRBV14, with no clear D. The germline V and J ends were trimmed by 1 base and 5 bases, with 8 bases remaining between them. This CDR3 has 13 amino acids. Per the germline V gene, CDR1 is SGHDN and CDR2 is FVKESK. The DNA for the CDR3 is TGTGCCAGCAGCCAAGGGCAGTTGGAGACCCAGTACTTC. The encoded protein is CASSQGQLETQYF.

The CDR3, as DNA: TGTGCCAGCAGCGTAGGTCAGAAAGCTAACTATGGCTACACCTTC. This encodes CASSVGQKANYGYTF. The V call is TRBV9, the J call TRBJ1-2; no reliable D call. The germline gives CDR1 SGDLS, CDR2 YYNGEE. V was clipped by 0 bases and J by 0 bases, with 9 bases between them. The CDR3 runs to 15 residues.